The sequence of this T cell receptor beta chain was determined in a study of T cell changes during pregnancy in multiple sclerosis. Profiled with immunoSEQ multiplex PCR; TCRdb holds only in-frame clones, not every one. The profile shows some 57,000 clones, around 93% of them singletons. The CDR3 length is 16 residues. V was trimmed by 4 bases and J by 10 bases, leaving 21 bases between them. From germline, CDR1 is SGHNT and CDR2 YYREEE (reference sequence). The V and J genes are TRBV5-4 and TRBJ1-6; D might be TRBD1 (5 bases). Sequences were derived from CD4+ T cells from peripheral blood mononuclear cells, sampled in the first trimester of pregnancy. This TCR was sampled from a female donor with multiple sclerosis, enrolled in a pregnancy study. The CDR3 reads CASSLRSAGGRSPLHF. The CDR3 DNA sequence: TGTGCCAGCAGCCTCCGATCGGCGGGGGGGAGGTCACCCCTCCACTTT. Drawing the rest from reference TRBV5-4 and TRBJ1-6, the complete variable domain is ETGVTQSPTHLIKTRGQQVTLRCSSQSGHNTVSWYQQALGQGPQFIFQYYREEENGRGNFPPRFSGLQFPNYSSELNVNALELDDSALYLCASSLRSAGGRSPLHFGNGTRLTVT.